One T cell receptor (beta chain) is described in this entry. This sample is part of a study of cytomegalovirus exposure and HLA in healthy donors. PCR was performed using 60 Vbeta and 13 Jbeta primers. The data were produced by immunoSEQ multiplex PCR, yet TCRdb's version contains in-frame clones alone and is incomplete. The sample consists of around 110,000 clones, roughly 76% of them appearing once. This CDR3 has 16 residues. V lost 1 base to trimming and J lost 3 bases, with 17 bases between them. The V gene's germline CDR1 is SGHKS and CDR2 YYEKEE (reference sequence). J is TRBJ2-7 and V is TRBV5-5; unclear D gene. This receptor was obtained from a man aged 25 to 40 in good health and CMV-seronegative. The specimen sequenced was PBMCs. The CDR3 is CASSLPQIISNYEQYF. The CDR3 nucleotides read TGTGCCAGCAGCTTGCCCCAGATAATCTCGAACTACGAGCAGTACTTC.